The next 29 T cell receptor beta chains were all read from a single sample in a study of cytomegalovirus exposure and HLA in healthy donors. The PCR was carried out with 60 Vbeta primers and 13 Jbeta primers. Libraries were prepared by immunoSEQ multiplex PCR; TCRdb keeps only in-frame clonotypes and omits some of them. The profile covers some 150,000 clones, with about two thirds appearing a single time and over 2.5% taken by the ten largest. Sequencing used PBMCs. These receptor sequences come from a woman aged 25 to 39 in good health and CMV-seronegative.

This CDR3 reads CASSLALAGNNEQFF. CDR3 bases: TGTGCCAGCAGCTTGGCACTAGCGGGAAACAATGAGCAGTTCTTC. The gene calls are TRBV5-4 and TRBJ2-1; 10 bases are shared with TRBD2. Germline V gene lookup returns CDR1 SGHNT and CDR2 YYREEE (reference sequence). The ends lost 0 bases at V and 5 bases at J; junction bases unmatched: 2. This CDR3 has 15 amino acids.

V usage is TRBV11-2 and J usage is TRBJ2-7; 7 bases map to TRBD1. Per germline, CDR1 SGHAT and CDR2 FQNNGV. The CDR3 is 15 amino acids. V lost 4 bases to trimming and J lost 0 bases; unmatched junction nucleotides: 6. CDR3 in DNA: TGTGCCAGCAGCTCCTCCGGGACAGTCTCCTACGAGCAGTACTTC. This gives the protein CASSSSGTVSYEQYF.

This clone appeared a few times. The rearrangement uses TRBV4-3 and TRBJ2-1; possible D gene TRBD2, 6 bases. CDR1 is LGHNA and CDR2 is YSLEER in the germline V gene. CDR3 size: 16 residues. Trimming shortened V by 0 bases and J by 6 bases, and 15 bases separated the two germline ends. For the CDR3, the DNA is TGCGCCAGCAGCCAAGATCGGGCTAGCGCAAGCAATGAGCAGTTCTTC. Its protein product is CASSQDRASASNEQFF.

CDR3 DNA sequence: TGTGCCAGCAGCCGGACAGGGTTGAGAAGTGGGGCCAACGTCCTGACTTTC. Translated, it gives CASSRTGLRSGANVLTF. This chain connects TRBV7-8 to TRBJ2-6; 8 positions agree with TRBD1. Germline CDR1 SGHVS, CDR2 FQNEAQ. The trim removed 5 bases at V and 3 bases at J, leaving 9 bases unmatched. This CDR3 comprises 17 residues. Full variable domain (remainder filled in from reference TRBV7-8 and TRBJ2-6): GAGVSQSPRYKVAKRGQDVALRCDPISGHVSLFWYQQALGQGPEFLTYFQNEAQLDKSGLPSDRFFAERPEGSVSTLKIQRTQQEDSAVYLCASSRTGLRSGANVLTFGAGSRLTVL.

The V call is TRBV19, the J call TRBJ1-1; D unresolved. With 3 bases removed from V and 7 bases from J, the gap between germline ends came to 9 bases. This CDR3 has 12 amino acids. Germline values: CDR1 LNHDA, CDR2 SQIVND (reference sequence). The CDR3 DNA follows: TGTGCCAGTAGTATGGGAGGCAATGAAGCTTTCTTT. It is translated as CASSMGGNEAFF.

The chain carries TRBV2 and TRBJ1-5; maybe TRBD1 (5 bases). The germline gives CDR1 SNHLY, CDR2 FYNNEI. The CDR3 has 15 amino acids. V was pared by 6 bases and J by 5 bases, with 17 bases between. The chain's CDR3 is CASRKGRREDQPQHF. The CDR3 coding sequence is TGTGCCAGCAGAAAAGGGCGCAGGGAGGATCAGCCCCAGCATTTT.

V gene TRBV4-1 combines with J gene TRBJ1-5; D perhaps matches TRBD1 (5 bases). This CDR3 has 15 amino acids. Germline V gene data show CDR1 as MGHRA and CDR2 as YSYEKL. The ends were cut back, 3 bases at V and 4 bases at J, with 13 bases in the middle. The CDR3 nucleotides are TGCGCCAGCAGCCATTCAGGGAGGGTTAATCAGCCCCAGCATTTT. Residues: CASSHSGRVNQPQHF.

The chain has TRBV7-3 and TRBJ2-1; 13 nucleotides align to TRBD2. Germline trimming cut 5 bases from V and 2 bases from J; bases unmatched to any gene: 3. The CDR3 loop spans 16 amino acids. Germline values: CDR1 SGHTA, CDR2 FQGTGA. The CDR3 DNA reads TGTGCCAGCAGCCTACTAGCGGGGGGGCCCTACAATGAGCAGTTCTTC. Its protein product is CASSLLAGGPYNEQFF.

The genes are TRBV28 and TRBJ1-1; 12 positions match TRBD1. Germline V gene data show CDR1 as MDHEN and CDR2 as SYDVKM. V lost 1 base and J lost 12; bases outside the gene matches: 9. The CDR3 is made up of 15 amino acids. CDR3 region: CASSLLGDRGPATFF. CDR3 DNA sequence: TGTGCCAGCAGTTTATTGGGGGACAGGGGGCCGGCAACTTTCTTT.

This chain joins TRBV11-3 and TRBJ2-1; TRBD1 matches 9 bases. V gave up 4 bases and J gave up 6 bases; unmatched junction bases: 4. The CDR3 consists of 14 residues. Per germline, CDR1 SGHNT and CDR2 YENEEA. The CDR3 DNA reads as TGTGCCAGCAGCTCTACGGACAGGGGCAATGAGCAGTTCTTC. Protein sequence: CASSSTDRGNEQFF.

The chain links TRBV7-2 to TRBJ1-4, with no clear D. The V and J ends lost 0 bases and 7 bases respectively, with 15 bases between them. This CDR3 spans 16 amino acids. CDR1 is SGHTA, CDR2 FQGNSA, per germline. CDR3 DNA: TGTGCCAGCAGCTTAGCGCGAGTCGGAGGAACTGAAAAACTGTTTTTT. Protein sequence: CASSLARVGGTEKLFF.

The chain links TRBV27 to TRBJ2-7; D remains unclear. The V gene's germline CDR1 is MNHEY and CDR2 SMNVEV (reference sequence). V was shortened by 2 bases and J by 3 bases, with 8 bases between the two germline ends. This CDR3 has 13 amino acids. The CDR3 protein is CASSLSRFYEQYF. DNA of the CDR3: TGTGCCAGCAGTTTAAGCAGGTTCTACGAGCAGTACTTC.

The rearrangement uses TRBV7-2 and TRBJ2-1, with TRBD2 matching 9 bases. The CDR3 sequence is 15 residues long. V was pared by 5 bases and J by 3 bases, with 5 bases of the junction left unmatched. CDR1 and CDR2 from the germline V gene are SGHTA and FQGNSA. The CDR3 reads CASSLSGGLYNEQFF. The CDR3 nucleotides read TGTGCCAGCAGCCTCAGCGGGGGGCTCTACAATGAGCAGTTCTTC.

This rearrangement joins TRBV9 to TRBJ2-1; TRBD1 is a possible D gene (5 bases). The CDR3 runs 13 residues. Trimming pared 0 bases from V and 9 bases from J, leaving 10 bases between. CDR1 and CDR2 (germline): SGDLS, YYNGEE. The CDR3 region is CASSVAQGTEQFF. The CDR3 DNA follows: TGTGCCAGCAGCGTAGCCCAGGGAACTGAGCAGTTCTTC.

This sequence joins TRBV5-6 and TRBJ1-2; D unclear. Deletions cut 2 bases from V and 0 bases from J, with 11 bases between. From germline, CDR1 is SGHDT and CDR2 YYEEEE. The CDR3 consists of 15 residues. The CDR3 bases are TGTGCCAGCAGCTTCCGTGACATTGCTAACTATGGCTACACCTTC. As protein: CASSFRDIANYGYTF.

The chain has TRBV2 and TRBJ2-5; TRBD2 agrees at 12 bases. V lost 8 bases to trimming and J lost 9 bases; unmatched junction nucleotides: 10. The CDR3 has 14 residues. From germline, CDR1 is SNHLY and CDR2 FYNNEI. The CDR3 region is CASGGLAGSGAQYF. CDR3 DNA sequence: TGTGCCAGCGGGGGACTAGCGGGCTCGGGGGCCCAGTACTTC.

The chain couples TRBV14 to TRBJ2-1; D possibly corresponds to TRBD2 (6 bases). Germline V gene data show CDR1 as SGHDN and CDR2 as FVKESK. Trimming pared 6 bases from V and 0 bases from J, leaving 18 bases between. CDR3 length equals 17 residues. CDR3 amino acids: CASSSSTGAGSYNEQFF. The CDR3 nucleotides are TGTGCCAGCAGTTCCTCTACGGGAGCTGGCTCCTACAATGAGCAGTTCTTC.

This clone has a single count. The chain combines TRBV2 with TRBJ2-1, with 9 bases lining up with TRBD1. The CDR3 has 11 residues. Trimming took 7 bases from V and 12 from J; bases not matched to a gene: 4. Germline V gene data show CDR1 as SNHLY and CDR2 as FYNNEI. CDR3 nucleotides: TGTGCCAGCAACGCGGGACAGGGGCAGTTCTTC. The encoded protein is CASNAGQGQFF. Full variable domain (outside the CDR3, taken from reference TRBV2 and TRBJ2-1): EPEVTQTPSHQVTQMGQEVILRCVPISNHLYFYWYRQILGQKVEFLVSFYNNEISEKSEIFDDQFSVERPDGSNFTLKIRSTKLEDSAMYFCASNAGQGQFFGPGTRLTVL.

The J gene is TRBJ1-2, the V gene TRBV7-2, with D possibly being TRBD1 (6 bases). Germline V gene lookup returns CDR1 SGHTA and CDR2 FQGNSA. The V end was cut by 1 base, the J end by 3 bases, with 9 bases between. This CDR3 has 14 residues. Here the CDR3 reads CASSLEGHDYGYTF. CDR3 coding DNA: TGTGCCAGCAGCTTAGAGGGACATGACTATGGCTACACCTTC.

V and J are TRBV28 and TRBJ1-6, with 7 bases fitting TRBD1. The CDR3 consists of 17 residues. The germline V gene has CDR1 MDHEN and CDR2 SYDVKM. The V gene end was trimmed by 2 bases and the J gene end by 2 bases; junction bases not matched to a gene: 6. CDR3 sequence reads: CASSLAWTGAYNSPLHF. The CDR3 DNA reads as TGTGCCAGCAGTTTAGCCTGGACAGGCGCCTATAATTCACCCCTCCACTTT. The variable domain in full, with the rest retrieved from reference TRBV28 and TRBJ1-6, is DVKVTQSSRYLVKRTGEKVFLECVQDMDHENMFWYRQDPGLGLRLIYFSYDVKMKEKGDIPEGYSVSREKKERFSLILESASTNQTSMYLCASSLAWTGAYNSPLHFGNGTRLTVT.

The CDR3 nucleotides read TGTGCCAGCAGCCCGACCGGAACTCGTCACAGGCAGTTCTTC. This translates into CASSPTGTRHRQFF. The rearrangement links TRBV7-8 to TRBJ2-1; D unresolved. The CDR3 is made up of 14 amino acids. The V end lost 5 bases, the J end lost 12 bases, and 20 bases lay between the germline ends. From germline, CDR1 is SGHVS and CDR2 FQNEAQ.

This clone has only one observation. The rearrangement uses TRBV27 and TRBJ2-7; 9 bases agree with TRBD2. Germline assignment: CDR1 MNHEY and CDR2 SMNVEV (reference sequence). The CDR3 consists of 19 residues. V was pared by 1 base and J by 6 bases, with 19 bases of the junction left unmatched. CDR3 in amino acids: CASSLLSRGASGNRGEQYF. CDR3 DNA sequence: TGTGCCAGCAGTTTATTATCGAGGGGGGCTAGCGGGAATCGGGGCGAGCAGTACTTC.

The chain combines TRBV28 with TRBJ1-2; TRBD1 matches at 10 bases. V lost 6 bases to trimming and J lost 4 bases; unmatched junction nucleotides: 8. This CDR3 has 15 amino acids. CDR1 and CDR2 (germline): MDHEN, SYDVKM. The CDR3 reads CASSRSGTGVYGYTF. The CDR3 coding sequence is TGTGCCAGCAGCCGTTCCGGGACAGGGGTCTATGGCTACACCTTC.

The genes are TRBV7-2 and TRBJ1-3; D not resolved. Germline CDR1 is SGHTA and CDR2 is FQGNSA. The CDR3 sequence is 12 residues long. V lost 6 bases, J lost 2 bases, and 5 bases lay in between. The CDR3 sequence: CASSRAGNTIYF. The CDR3 DNA reads as TGTGCCAGCAGTCGTGCTGGAAACACCATATATTTT.

This clone came up a few times. The CDR3, as DNA: TGTGCCAGCAGTCCGAACCCTAAGGAGCAGTACTTC. Protein: CASSPNPKEQYF. This chain links TRBV2 with TRBJ2-7; no reliable D call. V was cut by 5 bases and J by 7 bases, with 12 bases left in between. Germline CDR1 SNHLY, CDR2 FYNNEI. The CDR3 is 12 amino acids.

The V call is TRBV10-2, the J call TRBJ2-7, with 7 bases aligning to TRBD1. After removal of 6 bases from V and 5 bases from J, the junction contained 4 bases not matched to a gene. The CDR3 runs to 12 residues. Per germline, CDR1 WSHSY and CDR2 SAAADI. CDR3 DNA: TGCGCCAGCAGGCCCGACAGGGACGAGCAGTACTTC. Protein product: CASRPDRDEQYF.

The V and J genes are TRBV4-1 and TRBJ2-7; D possibly corresponds to TRBD2 (5 bases). The V end lost 3 bases, the J end lost 0 bases, and 9 bases lay between the germline ends. In germline, CDR1 is MGHRA, CDR2 YSYEKL. CDR3 length: 14 amino acids. As DNA, the CDR3 is TGCGCCAGCAGCCATGGACTCCCCTCCTACGAGCAGTACTTC. Residues: CASSHGLPSYEQYF.

J is TRBJ2-5 and V is TRBV6-5; tentative D call: TRBD2 (6 bases). V shed 0 bases and J shed 4 bases, with 6 bases lying between them. The CDR3 runs 13 residues. CDR1 is MNHEY and CDR2 is SVGAGI in the germline V gene. The DNA for the CDR3 is TGTGCCAGCAGTTACTCGGGAGGAGAGACCCAGTACTTC. It is translated as CASSYSGGETQYF.

The V gene is TRBV28, the J gene TRBJ2-5; D call uncertain. Trimming pared 2 bases from V and 4 bases from J, leaving 8 bases between. Germline V gene sequence: CDR1 MDHEN, CDR2 SYDVKM. The CDR3 consists of 13 residues. CDR3 loop: CASSLPQVETQYF. The CDR3 DNA is TGTGCCAGCAGTTTACCTCAGGTAGAGACCCAGTACTTC.